This TCR beta chain appears in the sequencing data of a study of OX40 agonist ivuxolimab in advanced cancers. On the study more broadly: Aged about 20 to 80 with a mean of 60 years, they were about 78% male.

Study conclusions and caveats: Near-lowest levels of clonal expansion characterized partial responders at 0.1-3.0 mg/kg.

A word on this clone: Its target is unknown.

Assay used: immunoSEQ multiplex PCR; TCRdb lists only in-frame clones, some missing. The sample lists 97,000 or so clones, about 90% occurring once. The CDR3 contains 14 residues. Germline V CDR1 and CDR2: LNHDA, SQIVND (reference sequence). The ends lost 9 bases at V and 7 bases at J; junction bases unmatched: 9. This TCR was recovered from an adult with an advanced solid tumor such as melanoma, head and neck, liver or kidney cancer. The chain carries TRBV19 and TRBJ2-2, with 9 bases fitting TRBD2. This specimen consisted of CD4+ or CD8+ T cells sorted from blood, obtained in a trial of the OX40 agonist ivuxolimab. The chain's CDR3 is CASSGTSYVGELFF. For the CDR3, the DNA is TGTGCCAGCTCCGGGACTAGCTATGTCGGGGAGCTGTTTTTT.